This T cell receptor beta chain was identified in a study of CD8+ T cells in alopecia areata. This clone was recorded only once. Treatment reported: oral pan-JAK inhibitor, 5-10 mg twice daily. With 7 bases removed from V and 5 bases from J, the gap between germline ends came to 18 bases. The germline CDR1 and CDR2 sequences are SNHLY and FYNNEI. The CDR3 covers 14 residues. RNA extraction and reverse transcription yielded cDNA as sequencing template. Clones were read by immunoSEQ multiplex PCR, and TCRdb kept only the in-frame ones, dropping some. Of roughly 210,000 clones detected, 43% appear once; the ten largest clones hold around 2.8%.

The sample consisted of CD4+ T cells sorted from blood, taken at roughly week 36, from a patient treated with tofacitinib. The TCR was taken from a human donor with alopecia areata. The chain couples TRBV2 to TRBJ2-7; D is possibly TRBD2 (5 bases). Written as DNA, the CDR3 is TGTGCCAGCAAGTCGAACCGGGCGGGCCACGAGCAGTACTTC. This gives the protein CASKSNRAGHEQYF.